This T cell receptor beta chain was sequenced during a study of Graves' ophthalmopathy and Graves' hyperthyroidism. Points from the study as a whole: Discriminating ophthalmopathy from stable hyperthyroidism, a 13-signature model attained a sensitivity of about 89% and a specificity of around 81%.

This clonotype was recorded many times. Its specificity is unknown. RNA served as the template for amplifying TCR beta CDR3 regions. Investigators did first-round RT-PCR with HTBI primers, then second-round multiplex PCR. TCRdb itself ran the multiplex PCR reads through MiXCR, one entry per CDR3 protein. Of about 210,000 distinct CDR3 sequences listed, 25% to 35% were seen once; the top ten hold 8.5% to 9.5%. This CDR3 has 15 amino acids. Trimming removed 3 bases at V and 1 base at J, with 10 bases between. Germline CDR1 SNHLY, CDR2 FYNNEI. The sequenced sample was peripheral blood. The source of this sequence is a man in his fifties or sixties with Graves' ophthalmopathy. The rearrangement links TRBV2 to TRBJ2-4; the D is unclear. The CDR3, as DNA: TGTGCCAGCAGTGATGACCTGGGGGCCAAAAACATTCAGTACTTC. Protein product: CASSDDLGAKNIQYF.